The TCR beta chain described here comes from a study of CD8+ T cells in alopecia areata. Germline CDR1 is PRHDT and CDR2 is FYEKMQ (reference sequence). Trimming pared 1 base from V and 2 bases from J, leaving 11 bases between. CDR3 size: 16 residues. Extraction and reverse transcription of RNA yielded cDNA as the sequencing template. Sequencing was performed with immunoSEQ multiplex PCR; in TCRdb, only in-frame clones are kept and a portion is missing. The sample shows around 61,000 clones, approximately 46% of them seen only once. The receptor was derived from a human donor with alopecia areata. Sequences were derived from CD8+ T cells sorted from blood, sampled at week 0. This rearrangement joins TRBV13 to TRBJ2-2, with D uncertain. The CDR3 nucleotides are TGTGCCAGCAGCTTAGAAGAAGGCCGAAACACCGGGGAGCTGTTTTTT. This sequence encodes CASSLEEGRNTGELFF.